This T cell receptor (beta chain) was identified in a study of blood T cell repertoires in COVID-19. The cohort comprised adults aged roughly 18 to 95 years residing in some 24 US areas. Those designated as exposed participants met a COVID-19 case within 2 weeks before study entry. The CDR3 extends over 15 amino acids. Germline CDR1 and CDR2: LGHDT and YNNKEL (reference sequence). V gave up 4 bases and J gave up 5 bases; unmatched junction bases: 7. The protocol was immunoSEQ multiplex PCR, while the TCRdb copy is restricted to in-frame clones and leaves out a portion. The repertoire has some 400,000 clones, approximately 91% of them found once; the top ten carry around 0.86%.

The genes are TRBV3-1 (or the pseudogene TRBV3-2) and TRBJ2-7, with 11 nucleotides matching TRBD2. The material sequenced was PBMCs or T cells enriched from blood (not recorded which). The origin of this receptor is a woman between 40 and 50 years old who had been exposed to COVID-19. In nucleotides, the CDR3 is TGTGCCAGCAGCCCCCTAGCGGGAGGTAAGCACGAGCAGTACTTC. Translation: CASSPLAGGKHEQYF.